The 5 T cell receptor beta chains presented below share a single source sample, sequenced in a study of cytomegalovirus exposure and HLA in healthy donors. 60 Vbeta and 13 Jbeta primers were used in PCR. The protocol was immunoSEQ multiplex PCR, while the TCRdb copy is restricted to in-frame clones and leaves out a portion. The table has around 190,000 clones, about 90% seen once. Sequencing input: PBMCs. The receptors originated from a boy between 2 and 10 years old in good health and CMV-seronegative.

The chain joins TRBV5-1 to TRBJ2-7; D is possibly TRBD2 (5 bases). There are 13 residues in the CDR3. Trimming shortened V by 4 bases and J by 4 bases, and 12 bases separated the two germline ends. CDR1 is SGHRS and CDR2 is YFSETQ in the germline V gene. CDR3 DNA sequence: TGCGCCAGCAGCCCGGAGAGGGTGTACGAGCAGTACTTC. Its translation: CASSPERVYEQYF.

The V gene is TRBV12-5, the J gene TRBJ2-1; 8 bases map to TRBD2. Germline V gene data show CDR1 as LGHNT and CDR2 as FRNRAP. The CDR3 is 13 amino acids. V gave up 6 bases and J gave up 9 bases; unmatched junction bases: 7. As DNA, the CDR3 is TGTGCTAGTGGCCAGTCGGGGGGGCGTGAGCAGTTCTTC. The encoded protein is CASGQSGGREQFF.

This sequence joins TRBV7-9 and TRBJ1-3; 7 nucleotides line up with TRBD1. J lost 2 bases, V lost 1 base, and 2 bases had no gene match. The length of the CDR3 is 15 residues. The germline V gene encodes CDR1 SEHNR and CDR2 FQNEAQ (reference sequence). The chain's CDR3 is CASSLEDRPGNTIYF. The CDR3 DNA reads TGTGCCAGCAGCTTAGAGGACAGGCCTGGAAACACCATATATTTT.

The chain uses TRBV29-1 and TRBJ1-2, with TRBD1 matching 9 bases. Trimming cost V 7 bases and J 4 bases; bases outside gene matches: 7. Germline V gives CDR1 SQVTM, CDR2 ANQGSEA. The CDR3 contains 13 residues. The CDR3: CSASDRGPYGYTF. For the CDR3, the DNA is TGCAGCGCTTCGGACAGGGGTCCCTATGGCTACACCTTC.

The V and J genes are TRBV28 and TRBJ1-2, with TRBD1 as a possible D gene (6 bases). Germline CDR1 reads MDHEN; CDR2 reads SYDVKM. CDR3 length: 13 amino acids. With 4 bases removed from V and 5 bases from J, the gap between germline ends came to 11 bases. The CDR3 sequence: CASSSDRSYGYTF. DNA for the CDR3: TGTGCCAGCAGTTCGGACAGATCATATGGCTACACCTTC.